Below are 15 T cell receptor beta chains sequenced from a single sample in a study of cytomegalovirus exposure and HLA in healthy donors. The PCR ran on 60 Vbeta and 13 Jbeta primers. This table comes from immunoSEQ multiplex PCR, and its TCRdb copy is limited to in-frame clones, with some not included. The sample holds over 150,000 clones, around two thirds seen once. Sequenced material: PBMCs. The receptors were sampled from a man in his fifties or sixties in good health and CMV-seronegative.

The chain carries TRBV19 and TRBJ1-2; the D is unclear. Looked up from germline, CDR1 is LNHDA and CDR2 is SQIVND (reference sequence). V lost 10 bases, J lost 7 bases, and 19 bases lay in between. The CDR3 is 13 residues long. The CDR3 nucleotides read TGTGCCACCCAGCCGGGCAGAGAGGGTGGCTACACCTTC. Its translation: CATQPGREGGYTF.

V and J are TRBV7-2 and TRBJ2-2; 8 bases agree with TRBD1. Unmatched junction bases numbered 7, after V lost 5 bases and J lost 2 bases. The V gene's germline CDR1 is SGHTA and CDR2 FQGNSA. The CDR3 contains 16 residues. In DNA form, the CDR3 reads TGTGCCAGCAGCCGGCGGACAGGGAGAAACACCGGGGAGCTGTTTTTT. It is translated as CASSRRTGRNTGELFF.

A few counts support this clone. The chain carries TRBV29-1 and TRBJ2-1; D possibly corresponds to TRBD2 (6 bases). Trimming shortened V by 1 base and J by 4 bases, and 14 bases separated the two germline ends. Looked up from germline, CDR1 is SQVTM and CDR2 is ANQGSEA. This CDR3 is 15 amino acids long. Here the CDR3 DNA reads TGCAGCGTTGAAGGTGGAGGGAGAGGGTACAATGAGCAGTTCTTC. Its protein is CSVEGGGRGYNEQFF.

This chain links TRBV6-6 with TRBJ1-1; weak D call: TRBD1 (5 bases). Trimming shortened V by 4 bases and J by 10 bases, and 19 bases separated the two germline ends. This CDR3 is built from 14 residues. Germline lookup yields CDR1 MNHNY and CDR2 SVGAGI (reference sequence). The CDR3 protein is CASSSPGLLVSAFF. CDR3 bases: TGTGCCAGCAGTTCCCCGGGACTTTTGGTGTCAGCTTTCTTT.

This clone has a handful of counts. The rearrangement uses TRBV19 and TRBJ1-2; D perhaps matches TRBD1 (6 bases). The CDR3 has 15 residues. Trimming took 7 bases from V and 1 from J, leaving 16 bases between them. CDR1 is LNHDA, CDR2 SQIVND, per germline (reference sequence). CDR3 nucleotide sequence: TGTGCCAGTATAGAGGGACACAAACTTAACTATGGCTACACCTTC. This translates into CASIEGHKLNYGYTF. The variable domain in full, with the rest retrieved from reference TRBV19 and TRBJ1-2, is DGGITQSPKYLFRKEGQNVTLSCEQNLNHDAMYWYRQDPGQGLRLIYYSQIVNDFQKGDIAEGYSVSREKKESFPLTVTSAQKNPTAFYLCASIEGHKLNYGYTFGSGTRLTVV.

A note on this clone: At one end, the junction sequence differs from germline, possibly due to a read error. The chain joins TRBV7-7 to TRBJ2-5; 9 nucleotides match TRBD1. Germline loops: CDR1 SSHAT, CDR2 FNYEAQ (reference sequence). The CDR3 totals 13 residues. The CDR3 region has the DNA TGTGCTAGCAGCCGGGACAGGGCTGAGACCCAGTACTTC. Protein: CASSRDRAETQYF.

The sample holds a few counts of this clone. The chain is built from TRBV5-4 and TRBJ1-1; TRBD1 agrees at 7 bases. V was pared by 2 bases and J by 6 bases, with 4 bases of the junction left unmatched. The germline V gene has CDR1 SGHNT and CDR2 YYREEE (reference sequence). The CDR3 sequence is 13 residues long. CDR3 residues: CASSFHRGAEAFF. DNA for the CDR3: TGTGCCAGCAGCTTCCACAGGGGCGCTGAAGCTTTCTTT.

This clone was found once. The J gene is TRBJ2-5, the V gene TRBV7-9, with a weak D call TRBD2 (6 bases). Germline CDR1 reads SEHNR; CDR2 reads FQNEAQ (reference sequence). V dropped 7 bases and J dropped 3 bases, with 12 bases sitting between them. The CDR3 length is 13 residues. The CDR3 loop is CASIRASEETQYF. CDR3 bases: TGTGCCAGCATCAGAGCTAGCGAAGAGACCCAGTACTTC.

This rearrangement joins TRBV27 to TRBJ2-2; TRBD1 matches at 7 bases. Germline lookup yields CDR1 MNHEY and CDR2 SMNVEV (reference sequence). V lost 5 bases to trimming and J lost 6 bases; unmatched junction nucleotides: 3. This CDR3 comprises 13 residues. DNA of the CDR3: TGTGCCAGCAGTATGACAGGGCCCGGGGAGCTGTTTTTT. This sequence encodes CASSMTGPGELFF.

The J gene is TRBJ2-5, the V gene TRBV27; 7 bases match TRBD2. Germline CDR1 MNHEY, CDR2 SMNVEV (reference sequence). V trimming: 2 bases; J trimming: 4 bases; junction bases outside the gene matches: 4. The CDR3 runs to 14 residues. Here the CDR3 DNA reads TGTGCCAGCAGTTTACTCGGCGGGGGAGAGACCCAGTACTTC. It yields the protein CASSLLGGGETQYF.

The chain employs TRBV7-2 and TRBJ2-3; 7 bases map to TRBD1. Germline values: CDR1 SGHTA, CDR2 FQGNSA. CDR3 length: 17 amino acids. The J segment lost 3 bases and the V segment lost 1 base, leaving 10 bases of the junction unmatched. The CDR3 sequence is CASSLGPEGTATDTQYF. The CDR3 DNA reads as TGTGCCAGCAGCTTAGGCCCTGAGGGGACAGCTACAGATACGCAGTATTTT.

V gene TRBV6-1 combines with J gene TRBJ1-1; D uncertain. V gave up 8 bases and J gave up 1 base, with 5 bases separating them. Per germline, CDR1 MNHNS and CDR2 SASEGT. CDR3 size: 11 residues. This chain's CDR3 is CASEENTEAFF. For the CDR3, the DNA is TGTGCCAGCGAGGAGAACACTGAAGCTTTCTTT.

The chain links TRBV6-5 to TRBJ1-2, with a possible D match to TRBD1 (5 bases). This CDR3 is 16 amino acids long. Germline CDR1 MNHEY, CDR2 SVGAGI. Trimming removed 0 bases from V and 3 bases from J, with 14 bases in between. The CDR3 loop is CASSYSSTPGDYGYTF. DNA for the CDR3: TGTGCCAGCAGTTACTCGAGTACTCCGGGGGACTATGGCTACACCTTC.

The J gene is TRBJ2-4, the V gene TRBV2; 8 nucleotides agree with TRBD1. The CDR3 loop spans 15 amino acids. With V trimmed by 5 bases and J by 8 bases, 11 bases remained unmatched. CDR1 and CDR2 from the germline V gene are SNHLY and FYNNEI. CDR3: CASSPTDRELDIQYF. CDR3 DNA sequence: TGTGCCAGCAGTCCGACGGACAGGGAGTTAGACATTCAGTACTTC.

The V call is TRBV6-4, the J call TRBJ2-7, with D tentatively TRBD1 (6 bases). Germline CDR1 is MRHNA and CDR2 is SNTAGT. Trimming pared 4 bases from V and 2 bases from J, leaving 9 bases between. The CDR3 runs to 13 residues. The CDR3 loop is CASSAGDTYEQYF. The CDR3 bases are TGTGCCAGCAGTGCAGGGGACACCTACGAGCAGTACTTC.